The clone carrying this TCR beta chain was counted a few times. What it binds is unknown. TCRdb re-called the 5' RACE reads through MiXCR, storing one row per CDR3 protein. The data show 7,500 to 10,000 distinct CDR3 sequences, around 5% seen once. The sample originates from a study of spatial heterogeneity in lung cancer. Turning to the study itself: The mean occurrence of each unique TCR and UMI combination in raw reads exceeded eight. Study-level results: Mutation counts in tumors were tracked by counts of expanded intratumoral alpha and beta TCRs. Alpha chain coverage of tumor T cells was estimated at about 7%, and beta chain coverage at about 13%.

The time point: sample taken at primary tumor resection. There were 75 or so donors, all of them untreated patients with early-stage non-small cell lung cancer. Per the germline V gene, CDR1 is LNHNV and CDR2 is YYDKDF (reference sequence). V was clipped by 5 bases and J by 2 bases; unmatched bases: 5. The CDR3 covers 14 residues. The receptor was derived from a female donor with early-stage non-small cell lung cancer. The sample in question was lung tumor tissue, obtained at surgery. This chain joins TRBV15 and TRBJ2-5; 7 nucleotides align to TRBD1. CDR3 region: CATSEGTEQETQYF. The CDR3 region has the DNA TGTGCCACCAGCGAGGGGACAGAGCAAGAGACCCAGTACTTC.